This T cell receptor beta chain was captured by sequencing in a study of Ad26.COV2.S vaccination and SARS-CoV-2 variants. Only in-frame clones appear in the TCRdb table, and some are missing; sequencing was by immunoSEQ multiplex PCR. The table lists around 300,000 clones, 65% to 90% of them singletons. Trimming at V came to 5 bases and at J to 9 bases, leaving 7 bases not matched to a gene. The CDR3 is 15 amino acids. The V gene's germline CDR1 is MNHEY and CDR2 SVGEGT. Treatment meaning: 19 received Ad26.COV2.S at low or high dose, single or two shots; 5 received placebo; per-sample allocation not given. The investigators took samples on day 63 after the first vaccine or placebo injection.

This TCR derives from a person aged 18 to 65 who received the Ad26.COV2.S COVID-19 vaccine or a placebo. The chain couples TRBV6-2 or TRBV6-3 to TRBJ1-6; TRBD1 agrees at 10 bases. Sequencing used peripheral blood, obtained in a trial of Ad26.COV2.S vaccine versus placebo. CDR3 coding DNA: TGTGCCAGCAGTGACGGACAGGGGGTTGGTTCACCCCTCCACTTT. This sequence encodes CASSDGQGVGSPLHF.